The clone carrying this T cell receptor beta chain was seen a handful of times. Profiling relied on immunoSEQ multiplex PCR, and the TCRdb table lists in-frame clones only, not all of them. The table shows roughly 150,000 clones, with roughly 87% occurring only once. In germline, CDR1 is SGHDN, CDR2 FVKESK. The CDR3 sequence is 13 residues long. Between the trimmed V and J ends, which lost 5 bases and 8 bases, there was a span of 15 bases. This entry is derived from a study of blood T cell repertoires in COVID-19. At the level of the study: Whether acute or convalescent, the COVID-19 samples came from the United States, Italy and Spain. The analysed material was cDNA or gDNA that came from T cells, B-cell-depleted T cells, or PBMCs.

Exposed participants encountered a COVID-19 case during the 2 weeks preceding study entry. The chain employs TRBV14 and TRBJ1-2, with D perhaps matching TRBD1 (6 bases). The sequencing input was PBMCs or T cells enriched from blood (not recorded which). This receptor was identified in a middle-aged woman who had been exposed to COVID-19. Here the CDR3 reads CASSETGLGGYTF. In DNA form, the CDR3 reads TGTGCCAGCAGCGAAACAGGGTTGGGAGGCTACACCTTC.